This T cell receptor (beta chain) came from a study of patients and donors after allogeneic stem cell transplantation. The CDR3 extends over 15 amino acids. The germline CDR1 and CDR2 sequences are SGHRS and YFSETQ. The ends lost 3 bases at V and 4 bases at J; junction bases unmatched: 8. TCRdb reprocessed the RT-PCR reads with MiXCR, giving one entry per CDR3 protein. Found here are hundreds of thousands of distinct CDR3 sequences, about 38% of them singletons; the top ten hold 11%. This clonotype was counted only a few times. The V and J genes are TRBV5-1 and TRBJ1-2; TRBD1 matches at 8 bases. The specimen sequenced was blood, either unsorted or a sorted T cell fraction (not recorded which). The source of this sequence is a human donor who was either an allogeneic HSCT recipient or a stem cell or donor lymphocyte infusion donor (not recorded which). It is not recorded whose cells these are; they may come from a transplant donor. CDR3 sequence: CASSSDGQGGYGYTF. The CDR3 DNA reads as TGCGCCAGCAGCTCCGACGGACAGGGTGGCTATGGCTACACCTTC.